The clone carrying this T cell receptor beta chain appeared a single time. What it recognizes is unknown. TCRdb keeps only in-frame clones here, not all; method: immunoSEQ multiplex PCR. The data contain some 130,000 clones, about 87% of them singletons. Germline CDR1 LNHDA, CDR2 SQIVND (reference sequence). The CDR3 length is 11 residues. V lost 3 bases and J lost 7, with 6 bases in between. This sample was included in a study of T cell responses to AZD1222 COVID-19 vaccine. Notes on the study in general: Vaccine-associated CD4 TCRs ranged over spike, dominating at 160-218 and 743-854. Clonal diversity may have been underestimated in mostly white British donors. In all cases, repertoires were sampled only after the peak T cell response. In the spike-specific TCR repertoire, nearly half reportedly target unmutated variant regions.

The V and J genes are TRBV19 and TRBJ1-1; no reliable D call. The sequence derives from an adult in good health. The input for sequencing was peripheral blood, taken on day 0 of AZD1222 vaccination. The CDR3 DNA reads TGTGCCAGTAGTATTTGGAGTGAAGCTTTCTTT. Protein product: CASSIWSEAFF.